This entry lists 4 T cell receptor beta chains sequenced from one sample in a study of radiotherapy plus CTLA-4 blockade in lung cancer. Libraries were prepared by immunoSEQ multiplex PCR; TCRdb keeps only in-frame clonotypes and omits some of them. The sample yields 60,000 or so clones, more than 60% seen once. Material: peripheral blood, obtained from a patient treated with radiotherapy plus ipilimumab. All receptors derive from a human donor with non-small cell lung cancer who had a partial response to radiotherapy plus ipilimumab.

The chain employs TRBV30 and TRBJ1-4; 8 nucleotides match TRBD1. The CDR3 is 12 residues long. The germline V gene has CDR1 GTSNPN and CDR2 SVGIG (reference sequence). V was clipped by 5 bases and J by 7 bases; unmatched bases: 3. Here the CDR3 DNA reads TGTGCCTGGGGACAGGGAGGTGAAAAACTGTTTTTT. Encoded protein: CAWGQGGEKLFF.

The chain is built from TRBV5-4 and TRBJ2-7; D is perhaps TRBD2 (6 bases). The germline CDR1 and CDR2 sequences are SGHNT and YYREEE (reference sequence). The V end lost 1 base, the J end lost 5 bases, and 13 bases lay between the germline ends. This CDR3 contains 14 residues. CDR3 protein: CASSLSRRDNEQYF. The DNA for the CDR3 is TGTGCCAGCAGCTTGTCCAGGAGGGATAACGAGCAGTACTTC. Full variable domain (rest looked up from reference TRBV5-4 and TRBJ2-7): ETGVTQSPTHLIKTRGQQVTLRCSSQSGHNTVSWYQQALGQGPQFIFQYYREEENGRGNFPPRFSGLQFPNYSSELNVNALELDDSALYLCASSLSRRDNEQYFGPGTRLTVT.

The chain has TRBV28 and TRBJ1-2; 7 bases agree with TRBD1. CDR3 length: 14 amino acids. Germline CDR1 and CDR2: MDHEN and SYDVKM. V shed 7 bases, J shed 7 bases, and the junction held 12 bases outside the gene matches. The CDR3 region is CASTPPEGASGYTF. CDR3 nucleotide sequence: TGTGCCAGCACTCCGCCAGAGGGGGCGAGTGGCTACACCTTC.

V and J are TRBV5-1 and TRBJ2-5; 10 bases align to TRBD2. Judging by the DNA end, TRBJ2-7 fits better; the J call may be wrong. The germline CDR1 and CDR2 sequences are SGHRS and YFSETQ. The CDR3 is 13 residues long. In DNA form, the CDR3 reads TGCGCCAGCATGGAGCGGGGGGGCTACGAGCAGTACTTC. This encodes CASMERGGYEQYF.